This T cell receptor beta chain was observed in a study of T cell responses to AZD1222 COVID-19 vaccine. Second-dose recipients at about 4 or about 12 weeks were treated as one pooled group. Study findings and constraints: The study sampled repertoires only after the peak T cell response. Researchers report vaccine-associated CD4 TCRs spanning spike, with dominance at 160-218 and 743-854.

V was clipped by 1 base and J by 2 bases, with 15 bases between them. The germline CDR1 and CDR2 sequences are KGHSH and LQKENI. There are 17 residues in the CDR3. To note about this clone: As yet, its antigen is unknown.

TCRdb's copy holds only in-frame clones and misses some; the assay was immunoSEQ multiplex PCR. Of tens of thousands of clones in the sample, about 88% were seen once. The V gene is TRBV18, the J gene TRBJ1-3; D is uncertain. The clonotype was recovered from an adult who received the AZD1222 COVID-19 vaccine. The input for sequencing was peripheral blood, taken 28 days after the second AZD1222 dose. Here the CDR3 reads CASSPQAVAGAGNTIYF. The CDR3 nucleotides read TGTGCCAGCTCACCACAAGCGGTGGCTGGGGCTGGAAACACCATATATTTT.